The 2 T cell receptor beta chains in this list originate from one sample, sequenced in a study of blood T cell repertoires in COVID-19. The table came from immunoSEQ multiplex PCR; TCRdb's copy has only in-frame clones and leaves some out. The table has some 120,000 clones, 70% to 85% seen once. Source material: peripheral blood. The receptor source for this set is a man in his 70s with active or convalescent COVID-19.

The gene calls are TRBV5-5 and TRBJ1-6, with D perhaps matching TRBD1 (5 bases). This CDR3 has 15 residues. CDR1 is SGHKS and CDR2 is YYEKEE in the germline V gene (reference sequence). Deletions cut 4 bases from V and 10 bases from J, with 18 bases between. CDR3 amino acids: CASSPGQGLRSPLHF. In DNA, the CDR3 is TGTGCCAGCAGCCCTGGCCAGGGACTCAGGTCACCCCTCCACTTT.

The chain combines TRBV11-3 with TRBJ2-1; 8 bases align to TRBD2. In germline, CDR1 is SGHNT, CDR2 YENEEA. The junction had 4 bases not matched to a gene; V was cut back by 7 bases and J by 2 bases. The length of the CDR3 is 14 residues. CDR3 sequence reads: CASTRGGPYNEQFF. CDR3 nucleotides: TGTGCCAGCACTCGGGGGGGCCCCTACAATGAGCAGTTCTTC. Full variable domain (outside the CDR3, taken from reference TRBV11-3 and TRBJ2-1): EAGVVQSPRYKIIEKKQPVAFWCNPISGHNTLYWYLQNLGQGPELLIRYENEEAVDDSQLPKDRFSAERLKGVDSTLKIQPAELGDSAVYLCASTRGGPYNEQFFGPGTRLTVL.